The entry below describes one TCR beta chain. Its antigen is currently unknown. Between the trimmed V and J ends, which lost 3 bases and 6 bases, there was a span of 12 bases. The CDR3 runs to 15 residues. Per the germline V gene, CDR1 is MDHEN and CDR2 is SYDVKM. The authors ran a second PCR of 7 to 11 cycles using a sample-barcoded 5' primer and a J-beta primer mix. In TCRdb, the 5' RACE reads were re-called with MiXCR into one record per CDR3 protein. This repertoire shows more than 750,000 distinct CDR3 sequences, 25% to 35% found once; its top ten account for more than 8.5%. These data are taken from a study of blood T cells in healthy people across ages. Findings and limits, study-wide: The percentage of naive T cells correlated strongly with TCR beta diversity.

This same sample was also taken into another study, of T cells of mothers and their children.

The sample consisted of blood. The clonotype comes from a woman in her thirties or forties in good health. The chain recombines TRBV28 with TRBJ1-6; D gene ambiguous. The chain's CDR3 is CASSLGGFRNSPLHF. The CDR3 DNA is TGTGCCAGCAGTTTGGGCGGGTTTCGTAATTCACCCCTCCACTTT.